This T cell receptor (beta chain) was recovered during a study of glioma-infiltrating T cells after dendritic cell vaccination. Study in general: Between 2003 and 2012, patients got autologous tumor lysate-pulsed dendritic cell vaccines.

Specified time point: after dendritic cell vaccination, including at tumor progression/relapse. All glioblastoma patients lacked an isocitrate dehydrogenase mutation. With 5 bases removed from V and 6 bases from J, the gap between germline ends came to 10 bases. The CDR3 sequence is 13 residues long. Germline assignment: CDR1 SGHVS and CDR2 FQNEAQ. Sequenced by immunoSEQ multiplex PCR; TCRdb stores in-frame clones only, minus some. The top ten clones hold over 2% of a sample with 90,000 to 95,000 clones, about 81% of them seen once. Source: blood, taken after dendritic cell vaccination. The chain recombines TRBV7-8 with TRBJ1-4, with D possibly matching TRBD1 (6 bases). The source is a human donor with glioblastoma. CDR3 in DNA: TGTGCCAGCAGCCCGGGGGGCTATGAAAAACTGTTTTTT. Translating it yields CASSPGGYEKLFF. The variable domain in full, completed from reference TRBV7-8 and TRBJ1-4, reads GAGVSQSPRYKVAKRGQDVALRCDPISGHVSLFWYQQALGQGPEFLTYFQNEAQLDKSGLPSDRFFAERPEGSVSTLKIQRTQQEDSAVYLCASSPGGYEKLFFGSGTQLSVL.